The T cell receptor beta chain under discussion was sequenced for a study of shared clonotypes between healthy human individuals. CD45RO negativity and positive selection for CCR7 defined naive CD8 cells, a population that excluded terminally differentiated effector memory CD45RA+ cells. CDR1 and CDR2 (germline): ENHRY, SYGVKD. V shed 2 bases and J shed 7 bases, with 15 bases lying between them. This CDR3 is 15 amino acids long. The table came from immunoSEQ multiplex PCR; TCRdb's copy has only in-frame clones and leaves some out. Of 800,000 to 950,000 clones in the sample, about 96% were seen once. Sequenced: naive CD8+ T cells sorted from blood. J is TRBJ2-1 and V is TRBV10-3; possibly TRBD1 for D (5 bases). The TCR originated in a man aged 25 to 45 in good health. CDR3 region: CAISELSLGENEQFF. CDR3 nucleotide sequence: TGTGCCATCAGTGAGCTATCCCTAGGGGAAAATGAGCAGTTCTTC.